The clone carrying this T cell receptor (beta chain) was seen just once. Its cognate antigen is unknown. Amplification used 60 Vbeta primers and 13 Jbeta primers. Repertoires were generated with immunoSEQ multiplex PCR, while TCRdb's copy carries only in-frame clones and drops some. The sample yields approximately 61,000 clones, around 80% seen once. The CDR3 covers 10 residues. Between the trimmed V and J ends, which lost 4 bases and 9 bases, there was a span of 7 bases. CDR1 SGHRS and CDR2 YFSETQ come from the germline V gene. The record originates from a study of cytomegalovirus exposure and HLA in healthy donors. Overall study findings and caveats: It was only CMV serostatus that was available as immune exposure information. In a later analysis, HLA-associated TCR beta chains were more clonally expanded than equally common others.

Sequenced: PBMCs. The TCR comes from a man in his forties or fifties in good health and CMV-seropositive. The chain recombines TRBV5-1 with TRBJ1-2; unclear D gene. Here the CDR3 DNA reads TGCGCCAGCAGCCCCGTTAGCTACACCTTC. It yields the protein CASSPVSYTF.